This T cell receptor (beta chain) comes out of a study of shared clonotypes between healthy human individuals. The overall study: Every donor yielded three CD4 naive, three CD4 memory, two CD8 naive and one CD8 memory plate.

Libraries were prepared by immunoSEQ multiplex PCR; TCRdb keeps only in-frame clonotypes and omits some of them. The sample consists of about 800,000 clones, 96% of them appearing once. Germline assignment: CDR1 SEHNR and CDR2 FQNEAQ (reference sequence). This CDR3 region has 15 residues. V dropped 3 bases and J dropped 2; count of bases not matched to a gene: 3. Naive CD8 cells lacked CD45RO, underwent positive selection for CCR7 and left out terminally differentiated effector memory CD45RA+ cells. This clonotype was obtained from a man aged 30-40 years in good health. The sample comprised naive CD8+ T cells sorted from blood. The rearrangement joins TRBV7-9 to TRBJ2-7; 11 bases are shared with TRBD1. DNA of the CDR3: TGTGCCAGCAGCTTTGGGGACAGGGGGGCCTACGAGCAGTACTTC. Protein product: CASSFGDRGAYEQYF.